This TCR beta chain was recovered during a study of OX40 agonist ivuxolimab in advanced cancers. As for the study in general: Patients got intravenous ivuxolimab at 0.01 to 10 mg/kg every 2 weeks. Participants could have had prior anti-PD-1, anti-PD-L1 or anti-CTLA-4 therapy, and around 40% had some. Three individuals attained partial responses, comprising one hepatocellular carcinoma case and two cutaneous melanoma cases.

Assay used: immunoSEQ multiplex PCR; TCRdb lists only in-frame clones, some missing. In the table there are about 78,000 clones, less than 90% of which are singletons. This clone has just one count. Its antigen is not identified. This CDR3 is 15 amino acids long. The V end was cut by 3 bases, the J end by 4 bases, with 13 bases between. Germline loops: CDR1 SGHTA, CDR2 FQGNSA. General study findings and limits: There were, on average, more expanded clones in CD8+ T cells than in CD4+.

This TCR was recovered from an adult with an advanced solid tumor such as melanoma, head and neck, liver or kidney cancer. The sequencing used CD4+ or CD8+ T cells sorted from blood, collected in a trial of the OX40 agonist ivuxolimab. The gene calls are TRBV7-2 and TRBJ1-5; D is perhaps TRBD1 (6 bases). The CDR3 region has the DNA TGTGCCAGCAGCTTCGAAGGGACAAGTAATCAGCCCCAGCATTTT. Translation gives CASSFEGTSNQPQHF. Looking up the rest from reference TRBV7-2 and TRBJ1-5 gives the full variable domain: GAGVSQSPSNKVTEKGKDVELRCDPISGHTALYWYRQSLGQGLEFLIYFQGNSAPDKSGLPSDRFSAERTGGSVSTLTIQRTQQEDSAVYLCASSFEGTSNQPQHFGDGTRLSIL.